One T cell receptor beta chain is described in this entry. The antigen it binds to is not known. Per-base quality was not reported, and no clone a single base away is much larger than it. TCRbeta CDR3 regions were amplified from genomic DNA by means of the immunoSEQ Assay, a bias-controlled multiplex PCR. The authors processed their data as follows. Within the assay, amplification of reference gene primers was used to estimate how many nucleated cells each sample contained. To quantify the absolute abundance of each unique TCRbeta CDR3 rearrangement, sequence reads were collapsed and filtered. For each sample, productive Simpson clonality was calculated as the square root of Simpson's diversity index across productive rearrangements. TCRdb limited this immuneACCESS table to in-frame rearrangements with V and J called. A share of clones is missing; checked studies link under half to unresolved V genes, and the rest is unexplained. D and trimming were read from the DNA, whereas the V and J calls and clone size are those reported in that table. The sample profile shows over 250,000 clones; roughly 90% of them were found once. Clones ranked in the top ten supply roughly 9% of the sample.

V and J lose 3 bases and 4 bases, and a span of 15 bases separates them. From cysteine to phenylalanine, the CDR3 is 14 amino acids long. Only the CDR3 DNA is retained, 42 bases long and in frame from the first base. The germline V gene (reference sequence) specifies GTSNPN as CDR1 and SVGIG as CDR2. The sample is drawn from a study of blood T cell repertoires in COVID-19 (dated by TCRdb to the early 2020s). About the investigation overall: Samples from collaborators originated in the United States, Italy and Spain and spanned both the acute and convalescent phases of COVID-19. The prospective study material was composed of cDNA or gDNA derived from T cells, B-cell-depleted T cells, or PBMCs. The samples were drawn from two sources: the first 160 participants of the ongoing ImmuneRACE study, and 950 to 1,500 subjects contributed by 6 global collaborators. Subjects who had been exposed to COVID-19, were actively infected with it, or had recovered from it provided the deeply sampled blood TCRbeta repertoires that made up the dataset. The sample metadata nearly always contained a de-identified subject ID, COVID-19 status, age in years and sex. HLA class I and class II types, where available, came from metadata supplied by the sample provider rather than from assay-based typing. The repertoires were made available in a free public database intended to serve as a resource for research on the immune response to SARS-CoV-2.

Overall study results and their limits: The quantity of clinical and demographic metadata differed by source and by participant and was supplied without curation.

In the prospective study, participants were roughly 18 to 95 years old, resided in about two dozen geographic areas of the United States, and were enrolled through a virtual design. In the prospective study, cohorts were assigned on the basis of participant-reported clinical history obtained from a screening survey and a study questionnaire. ImmuneRACE Cohort 3 recovered participants were defined by two consecutive negative NP/OP PCR tests, healthcare professional clearance, or symptom resolution. Mobile phlebotomists in the prospective study collected whole blood, serum and a nasopharyngeal or oropharyngeal swab from every participant. Participants in the prospective study had the option to provide additional blood draws and questionnaires over a roughly 2-month period. Prospective study blood samples were shipped either frozen or at room temperature before DNA extraction.

The chain couples TRBV30 to TRBJ1-2; no D segment can be confidently identified. This sequence was found in a man in his forties who had recovered from COVID-19. The sample comprised PBMCs or T cells enriched from blood (not recorded which). The nucleotide sequence is TGTGCCTGGAGGCCGGTTGGAGGGCTCTATGGCTACACCTTC. The encoded protein is CAWRPVGGLYGYTF.